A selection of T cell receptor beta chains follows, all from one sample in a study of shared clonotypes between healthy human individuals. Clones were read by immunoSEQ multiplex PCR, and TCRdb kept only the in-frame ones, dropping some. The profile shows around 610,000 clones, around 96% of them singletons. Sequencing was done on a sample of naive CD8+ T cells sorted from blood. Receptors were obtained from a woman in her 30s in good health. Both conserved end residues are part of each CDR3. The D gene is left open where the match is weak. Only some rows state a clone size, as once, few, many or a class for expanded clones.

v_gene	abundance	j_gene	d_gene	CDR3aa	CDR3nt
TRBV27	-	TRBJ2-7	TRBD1	CASSLQGAGYEQYF	TGTGCCAGCAGTTTACAGGGGGCTGGGTACGAGCAGTACTTC
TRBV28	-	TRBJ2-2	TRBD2	CASSFAGGPSPTGELFF	TGTGCCAGCAGTTTCGCGGGAGGGCCGTCTCCGACCGGGGAGCTGTTTTTT
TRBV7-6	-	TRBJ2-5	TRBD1	CASSHGQGLGETQYF	TGTGCCAGCAGCCACGGACAGGGTTTAGGAGAGACCCAGTACTTC
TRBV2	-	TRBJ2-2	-	CASRGSAGELFF	TGTGCCAGCCGGGGGTCGGCCGGGGAGCTGTTTTTT
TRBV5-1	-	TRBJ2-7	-	CASRPDRSYEQYF	TGCGCCAGCAGGCCGGACCGATCCTACGAGCAGTACTTC
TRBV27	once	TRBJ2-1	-	CASSSPVADGDNEQFF	TGTGCCAGCAGTTCCCCAGTCGCGGATGGGGACAATGAGCAGTTCTTC
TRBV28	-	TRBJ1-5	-	CASSPEQDRNQPQHF	TGTGCCAGCAGCCCCGAGCAGGACCGCAATCAGCCCCAGCATTTT
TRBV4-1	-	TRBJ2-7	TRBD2	CASSLSGLAGGPYEQYF	TGCGCCAGCAGCCTCTCGGGACTAGCGGGAGGGCCTTACGAGCAGTACTTC
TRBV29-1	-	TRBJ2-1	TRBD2	CSVESPSGGNEQFF	TGCAGCGTTGAATCTCCTAGCGGGGGTAATGAGCAGTTCTTC
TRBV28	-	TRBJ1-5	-	CASSLLLGDQPQHF	TGTGCCAGCAGTTTACTCCTGGGAGATCAGCCCCAGCATTTT
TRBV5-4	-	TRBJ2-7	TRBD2	CASSGGTSGNPYEQYF	TGTGCCAGCAGCGGGGGGACTAGCGGGAACCCCTACGAGCAGTACTTC
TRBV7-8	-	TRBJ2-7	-	CASSHETYEQYF	TGTGCCAGCAGCCATGAAACCTACGAGCAGTACTTC
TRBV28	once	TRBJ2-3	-	CASSPTSDTQYF	TGTGCCAGCAGTCCGACCTCGGATACGCAGTATTTT
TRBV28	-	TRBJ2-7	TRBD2	CASSLSLGTSGSSYEQYF	TGTGCCAGCAGCCTATCTCTCGGGACTAGCGGGAGTTCCTACGAGCAGTACTTC
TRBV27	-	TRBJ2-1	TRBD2	CASSPRWAGGIYNEQFF	TGTGCCAGCAGTCCCCGGTGGGCGGGAGGGATCTACAATGAGCAGTTCTTC
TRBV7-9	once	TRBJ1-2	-	CASSPLDSYGYTF	TGTGCCAGCAGCCCATTGGACAGCTATGGCTACACCTTC
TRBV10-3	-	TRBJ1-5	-	CAISDPDSNQPQHF	TGTGCCATCAGTGACCCTGATAGCAATCAGCCCCAGCATTTT
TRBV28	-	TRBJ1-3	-	CASSTLTSISGNTIYF	TGTGCCAGCAGTACCCTGACATCTATCTCTGGAAACACCATATATTTT
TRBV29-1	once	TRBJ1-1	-	CSVEDRGVHLNTEAFF	TGCAGCGTTGAAGATAGGGGCGTACACTTGAACACTGAAGCTTTCTTT
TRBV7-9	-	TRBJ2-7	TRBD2	CASSLSRNSGNSYEQYF	TGTGCCAGCAGCTTATCAAGAAATAGCGGGAACTCCTACGAGCAGTACTTC
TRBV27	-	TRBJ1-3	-	CASSPTPSKSSGNTIYF	TGTGCCAGCAGTCCCACCCCTTCTAAGAGCTCTGGAAACACCATATATTTT
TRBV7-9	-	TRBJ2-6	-	CASSSLQTGANVLTF	TGTGCCAGCAGCTCCCTACAGACTGGGGCCAACGTCCTGACTTTC
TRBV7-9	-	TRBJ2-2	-	CASSLGGYTGELFF	TGTGCCAGCAGCCTAGGAGGTTACACCGGGGAGCTGTTTTTT
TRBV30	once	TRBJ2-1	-	CAWSANNEQFF	TGTGCCTGGAGTGCGAACAATGAGCAGTTCTTC
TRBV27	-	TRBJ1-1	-	CASSLSPGADTEAFF	TGTGCCAGCAGTTTATCCCCGGGGGCGGACACTGAAGCTTTCTTT
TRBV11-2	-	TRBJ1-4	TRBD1	CASSLLTGGDTNEKLFF	TGTGCCAGCAGCTTACTGACAGGGGGAGACACTAATGAAAAACTGTTTTTT
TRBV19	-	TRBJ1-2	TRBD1	CATKPGGIYGYTF	TGTGCCACCAAGCCAGGGGGAATCTATGGCTACACCTTC
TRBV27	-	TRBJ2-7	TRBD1	CASSLSRGTGVDYEQYF	TGTGCCAGCAGTTTATCGAGGGGGACAGGGGTGGACTACGAGCAGTACTTC
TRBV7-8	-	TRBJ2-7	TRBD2	CASSHRLAGPISIYEQYF	TGTGCCAGCAGCCATAGACTAGCGGGTCCCATTAGTATCTACGAGCAGTACTTC
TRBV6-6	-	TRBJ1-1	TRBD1	CASSFSGTENTEAFF	TGTGCCAGCAGTTTCAGCGGGACAGAGAACACTGAAGCTTTCTTT
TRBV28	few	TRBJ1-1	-	CASGGNRNLNTEAFF	TGTGCCAGCGGAGGAAACAGGAATTTGAACACTGAAGCTTTCTTT
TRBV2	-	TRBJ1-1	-	CASSEGAAAVGAFF	TGTGCCAGCAGTGAGGGGGCGGCGGCCGTGGGAGCTTTCTTT
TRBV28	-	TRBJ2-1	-	CASSFTGRNGDEQFF	TGTGCCAGCAGTTTTACCGGGCGCAACGGCGATGAGCAGTTCTTC
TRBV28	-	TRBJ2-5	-	CASSYRAQETQYF	TGTGCCAGCAGTTATAGGGCGCAAGAGACCCAGTACTTC
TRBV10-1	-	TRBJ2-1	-	CASSEWGSSYNEQFF	TGCGCCAGCAGTGAGTGGGGGAGCTCCTACAATGAGCAGTTCTTC
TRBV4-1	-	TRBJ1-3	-	CASSRTSGNTIYF	TGCGCCAGCAGTCGTACTTCCGGAAACACCATATATTTT
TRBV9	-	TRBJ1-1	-	CASSAGMNTEAFF	TGTGCCAGCAGCGCCGGAATGAACACTGAAGCTTTCTTT
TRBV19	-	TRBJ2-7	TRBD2	CASSMASGSYEQYF	TGTGCCTCCTCCATGGCTAGCGGGAGTTACGAGCAGTACTTC
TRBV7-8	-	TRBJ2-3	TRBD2	CASTEGLATDTQYF	TGTGCCAGCACCGAAGGACTAGCGACAGATACGCAGTATTTT
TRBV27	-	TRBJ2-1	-	CASSWRLSSYNEQFF	TGTGCCAGCAGTTGGCGGCTAAGCTCCTACAATGAGCAGTTCTTC
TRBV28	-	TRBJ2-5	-	CASSLEPGLLEETQYF	TGTGCCAGCAGTTTGGAACCGGGACTTCTTGAGGAGACCCAGTACTTC
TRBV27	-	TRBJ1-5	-	CASSPGGGQPQHF	TGTGCCAGCAGCCCGGGGGGCGGGCAGCCCCAGCATTTT
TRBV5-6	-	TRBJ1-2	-	CASSPAATVFYGYTF	TGTGCCAGCAGCCCGGCGGCGACAGTCTTCTATGGCTACACCTTC
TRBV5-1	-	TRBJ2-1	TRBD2	CASSFPGTSGRGEQFF	TGCGCCAGCAGCTTCCCCGGGACTAGCGGGAGGGGTGAGCAGTTCTTC
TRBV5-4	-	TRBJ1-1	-	CAISGLEGNTEAFF	TGTGCCATTTCGGGGTTAGAGGGTAACACTGAAGCTTTCTTT
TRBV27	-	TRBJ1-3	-	CASSPGFSGNTIYF	TGTGCCAGCAGCCCGGGATTCTCTGGAAACACCATATATTTT
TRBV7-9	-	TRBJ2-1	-	CASSLEVFEQFF	TGTGCCAGCAGCTTGGAGGTGTTCGAGCAGTTCTTC
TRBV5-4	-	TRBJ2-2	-	CASSLTHGELFF	TGTGCCAGCAGCTTGACTCACGGGGAGCTGTTTTTT